Here is one T cell receptor (beta chain) with its context. Which antigen it targets is not known. Base qualities are not recorded, but no much larger clone differs from it by a single base. The data were taken from a study of control samples from healthy donors and cancer patients (TCRdb year 2020). The method behind the library was the immunoSEQ multiplex PCR assay. What TCRdb holds here is the immuneACCESS table cut down to in-frame rearrangements. Part of the clones is not present; checked against another copy, under half of the missing clones reflect an unresolved V gene, and the others are unexplained. Present in this sample are 65,000 to 100,000 clones, around 87% of which were seen just once. 20% of the sample lies in the top ten. Sequencing was carried out using blood. This TCR was sampled from a man in his forties or fifties in good health.

The DNA sequence is as follows: TGTGCCAGCTCACCAGAGTTGGGACGGGGATTAGGTGGCTACACCTTC. It encodes CASSPELGRGLGGYTF. Rearrangement joined TRBV18 to TRBJ1-2; perhaps TRBD1 is the D gene, with 5 bases matching. V is shortened by 2 bases, J by 7 bases, and the region joining them spans 20 bases. The CDR3 starts with the cysteine, ends with the phenylalanine, and has 16 residues. The DNA shown is the 48-base CDR3, in frame from base 1. The CDR1 and CDR2 encoded by the germline V gene are KGHSH and LQKENI.